This TCR beta chain was found in a study of cytomegalovirus exposure and HLA in healthy donors. Whole-study context: A previous analysis identified 117 million unique TCR beta sequences derived from about 180 million T cells. Assignment to the Caucasian-associated ancestry cluster applied to less than 85% of the approximately 400 genotyped donors.

Study-level points and caveats: Cytomegalovirus association was listed for about 150 TCR beta chains. Later on, a genetic analysis was performed. It linked a missense variant in DCLRE1C with V- and J-gene trimming of TCR beta.

The CDR3 has 15 residues. V was pared by 4 bases and J by 1 base, with 13 bases between. The germline V gene encodes CDR1 SEHNR and CDR2 FQNEAQ (reference sequence). In the case of this clone: Its target is not known.

PCR involved 60 Vbeta and 13 Jbeta primers. Libraries were prepared by immunoSEQ multiplex PCR; TCRdb keeps only in-frame clonotypes and omits some of them. In the table there are about 120,000 clones, approximately 80% of which are singletons. The sequenced sample consisted of PBMCs. The sequence was collected from a man in his thirties or forties in good health and CMV-seropositive. The chain recombines TRBV7-9 with TRBJ1-1; no firm D call. The CDR3 sequence: CASSSAGVGNTEAFF. The CDR3, as DNA: TGTGCCAGCAGCTCAGCAGGAGTCGGGAACACTGAAGCTTTCTTT.